The source of this T cell receptor (beta chain) is a study of blood T cell repertoires in COVID-19. About the study: The samples span acute and convalescent COVID-19 from the United States, Italy and Spain. The cDNA or gDNA used as material had been derived from T cells, B-cell-depleted T cells, or PBMCs.

This table comes from immunoSEQ multiplex PCR, and its TCRdb copy is limited to in-frame clones, with some not included. The sample gives some 240,000 clones, roughly four fifths of which show up once; 9.5% to 15% is in the top ten. The TCR originated in a woman aged 60-75 years with active or convalescent COVID-19. The sequenced material came from peripheral blood.

CDR3 sequence reads: CASSFRGSTDTQYF. CDR3 DNA sequence: TGTGCCAGCAGCTTCCGCGGCAGCACAGATACGCAGTATTTT. The rearrangement uses TRBV5-4 and TRBJ2-3; D gene ambiguous. Trimming left V 2 bases short and J 0 bases short, with 7 bases between. This CDR3 has 14 residues. Germline CDR1 and CDR2: SGHNT and YYREEE (reference sequence).